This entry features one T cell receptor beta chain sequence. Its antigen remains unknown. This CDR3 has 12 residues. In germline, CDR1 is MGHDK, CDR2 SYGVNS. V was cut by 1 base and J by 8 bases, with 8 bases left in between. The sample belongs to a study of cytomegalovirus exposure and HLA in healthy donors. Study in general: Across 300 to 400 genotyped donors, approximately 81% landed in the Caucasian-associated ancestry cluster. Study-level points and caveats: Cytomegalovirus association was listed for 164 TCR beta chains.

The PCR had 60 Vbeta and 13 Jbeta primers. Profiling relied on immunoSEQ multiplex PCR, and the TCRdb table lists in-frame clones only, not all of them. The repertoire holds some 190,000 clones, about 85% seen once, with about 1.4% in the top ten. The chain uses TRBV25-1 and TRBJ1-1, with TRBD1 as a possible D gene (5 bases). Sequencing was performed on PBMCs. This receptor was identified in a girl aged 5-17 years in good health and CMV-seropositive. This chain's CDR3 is CASSESTVEAFF. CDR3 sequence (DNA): TGTGCCAGCAGTGAATCGACAGTCGAAGCTTTCTTT. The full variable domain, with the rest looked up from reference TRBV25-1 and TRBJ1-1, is EADIYQTPRYLVIGTGKKITLECSQTMGHDKMYWYQQDPGMELHLIHYSYGVNSTEKGDLSSESTVSRIRTEHFPLTLESARPSHTSQYLCASSESTVEAFFGQGTRLTVV.